Listed here is a single TCR beta chain. This specimen comes from a study of T cell clusters in autoimmune cytopenias. TRB was amplified from around 250 ng of peripheral blood genomic DNA per sample. The CDR3 contains 14 residues. Looked up from germline, CDR1 is DFQATT and CDR2 is SNEGSKA (reference sequence). TRB rearrangements were amplified by touch-down multiplex PCR with mixed TRB-A/B primers. With the multiplex PCR reads reprocessed, TCRdb shows one record per CDR3 protein and no DNA. The sample is made up of roughly 6,900 distinct CDR3 sequences, and the top ten hold roughly 18% of it. This sample also appeared in a second study, on T cell repertoires in aging, cancer and after chemotherapy. Turning to that study: Untreated cancer patients had significantly lower blood TCR diversity than age-matched healthy donors.

The sequence was collected from a human donor in good health. The V and J genes are TRBV20-1 and TRBJ1-4. What was sequenced was peripheral blood. This chain's CDR3 is CSASGVGPNEKLFF.